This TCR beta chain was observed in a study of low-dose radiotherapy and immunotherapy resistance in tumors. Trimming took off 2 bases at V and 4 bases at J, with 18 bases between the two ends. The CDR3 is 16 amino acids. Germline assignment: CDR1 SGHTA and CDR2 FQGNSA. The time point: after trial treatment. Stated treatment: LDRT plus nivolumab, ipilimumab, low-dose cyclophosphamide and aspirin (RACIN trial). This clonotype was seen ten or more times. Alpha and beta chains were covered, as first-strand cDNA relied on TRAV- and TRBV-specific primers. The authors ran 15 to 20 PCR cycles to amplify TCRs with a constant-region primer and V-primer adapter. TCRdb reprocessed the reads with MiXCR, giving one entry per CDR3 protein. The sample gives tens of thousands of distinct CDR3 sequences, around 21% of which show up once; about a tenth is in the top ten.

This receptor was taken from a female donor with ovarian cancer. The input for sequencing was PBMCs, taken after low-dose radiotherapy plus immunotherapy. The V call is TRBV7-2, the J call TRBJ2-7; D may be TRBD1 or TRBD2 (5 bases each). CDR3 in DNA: TGTGCCAGCAGCTTATCCCTCGGGACGGCGTTGTACGAGCAGTACTTC. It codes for CASSLSLGTALYEQYF.